This paragraph covers one TCR beta chain sequence. Its antigen is as yet unknown. This specimen belongs to a study of somatic mutations in cytotoxic T cells in rheumatoid arthritis. General study points: Which antigens the expanded CD8+ clones targeted was unknown. The modest underrepresentation of TRBV07 observed in rheumatoid arthritis patients was not subjected to multiple-comparison adjustment. There were about an eighth of the roughly 65 patients in whom the largest CD8+ clone exceeded 20% of CD8+ cells.

V lost 6 bases and J lost 1, with 10 bases in between. Germline V gene lookup returns CDR1 SNHLY and CDR2 FYNNEI. CDR3 size: 14 residues. Some clones are missing from TCRdb's copy, which holds only in-frame ones; the method was immunoSEQ multiplex PCR. The sample carries fewer than 15,000 clones, around nine tenths recorded once. The investigators isolated CD4+ and CD8+ cells by positive magnetic bead selection and checked their purity by flow cytometry. The chain uses TRBV2 and TRBJ1-3; no definite D call. The TCR comes from a man between 70 and 80 years old with rheumatoid arthritis. Sequenced: CD4+ T cells sorted from blood. CDR3 nucleotide sequence: TGTGCCAGCAGCGCCCGGTATTCTGGAAACACCATATATTTT. It yields the protein CASSARYSGNTIYF.